Following are 26 T cell receptor beta chains from one sample sequenced in a study of T cells in Graves' hyperthyroidism and ophthalmopathy. Amplified TCR beta CDR3 regions came from RNA transcripts. The HTBI primer set served for first-round RT-PCR of the TCR CDR3. MiXCR, applied by TCRdb to the multiplex PCR reads, yields one record per CDR3 protein. This sample yields 250,000 to 350,000 distinct CDR3 sequences, of which approximately 17% are seen a single time; approximately 35% belongs to the top ten. Sequenced sample: blood. These receptor sequences come from a man under 40 with Graves' hyperthyroidism.

V is TRBV19 and J is TRBJ1-2; a weak D match, TRBD1 (5 bases). This CDR3 region has 16 residues. The germline CDR1 and CDR2 sequences are LNHDA and SQIVND (reference sequence). V lost 4 bases to trimming and J lost 3 bases, with 18 bases between them. CDR3 in amino acids: CASSRFYRYRHYGYTF. For the CDR3, the DNA is TGTGCCAGTAGTAGATTTTACAGGTACCGTCACTATGGCTACACCTTC.

Only a few counts were recorded for this clonotype. V usage is TRBV7-9 and J usage is TRBJ2-3; D not certain. The germline CDR1 and CDR2 sequences are SEHNR and FQNEAQ (reference sequence). The CDR3 is 13 amino acids. Trimming stripped 9 bases from V and 2 bases from J, with 12 bases between. In DNA form, the CDR3 reads TGTGCCAGTTCATTATTTTCCACAGATACGCAGTATTTT. Amino acids: CASSLFSTDTQYF.

This clonotype has just one count. The chain employs TRBV28 and TRBJ2-7; 13 bases align to TRBD2. This CDR3 has 19 amino acids. Germline V gene sequence: CDR1 MDHEN, CDR2 SYDVKM. The V gene end was trimmed by 3 bases and the J gene end by 0 bases; junction bases not matched to a gene: 11. The CDR3 bases are TGTGCCAGCAGTTTCCCCACGGGGACTAGCGGGATCATCTCCTACGAGCAGTACTTC. Translating gives CASSFPTGTSGIISYEQYF. Full variable domain (outside the CDR3, taken from reference TRBV28 and TRBJ2-7): DVKVTQSSRYLVKRTGEKVFLECVQDMDHENMFWYRQDPGLGLRLIYFSYDVKMKEKGDIPEGYSVSREKKERFSLILESASTNQTSMYLCASSFPTGTSGIISYEQYFGPGTRLTVT.

In its sample, this clonotype was seen a few times. The chain has TRBV11-2 and TRBJ1-4; TRBD1 might be the D (6 bases). With 5 bases removed from V and 5 bases from J, the gap between germline ends came to 12 bases. The CDR3 runs to 14 residues. In germline, CDR1 is SGHAT, CDR2 FQNNGV. The CDR3 region is CASSRQAGNEKLFF. CDR3 nucleotides: TGTGCCAGCAGCCGACAGGCTGGAAATGAAAAACTGTTTTTT.

This clonotype was detected ten times or more. V gene TRBV7-2 combines with J gene TRBJ2-7; 10 bases line up with TRBD2. Germline V gene sequence: CDR1 SGHTA, CDR2 FQGNSA. V shed 5 bases and J 4 bases; nucleotides not matched to a gene: 8. This CDR3 contains 15 residues. DNA for the CDR3: TGTGCCAGCAGCCTATCGAGTAGCGGGGGGTACGAGCAGTACTTC. Amino acid sequence: CASSLSSSGGYEQYF.

This clonotype was seen ten or more times. This chain links TRBV6-5 with TRBJ2-3, with 7 positions matching TRBD2. V lost 2 bases to trimming and J lost 3 bases; unmatched junction nucleotides: 5. This CDR3 has 15 residues. Germline CDR1 reads MNHEY; CDR2 reads SVGAGI. This CDR3 is CASSYLGRETDTQYF. The CDR3 nucleotides read TGTGCCAGCAGTTACCTTGGGAGGGAGACAGATACGCAGTATTTT.

This clonotype was observed a few times. The genes are TRBV20-1 and TRBJ2-5; 8 nucleotides match TRBD1. The CDR3 runs to 13 residues. Looked up from germline, CDR1 is DFQATT and CDR2 is SNEGSKA (reference sequence). J was trimmed by 6 bases and V by 3 bases; bases with no gene match: 6. CDR3 sequence reads: CSARSDRGQTQYF. CDR3 nucleotides: TGCAGTGCTAGGTCCGACAGGGGACAGACCCAGTACTTC.

The V and J genes are TRBV12-3 or TRBV12-4 and TRBJ2-1; D is unclear. Trimming pared 3 bases from V and 12 bases from J, leaving 12 bases between. The CDR3 covers 12 residues. The CDR3 protein is CASSFPGIGQFF. The CDR3 DNA reads TGTGCCAGCAGTTTCCCAGGAATCGGGCAGTTCTTC.

This clonotype was seen a handful of times. The chain has TRBV24-1 and TRBJ2-1; 12 bases line up with TRBD1. Losses at the gene ends were 10 bases for V and 7 bases for J; bases not matched to a gene: 4. Germline values: CDR1 KGHDR, CDR2 SFDVKD. This CDR3 comprises 13 residues. The CDR3 reads CATGQGARNEQFF. CDR3 DNA sequence: TGTGCCACGGGACAGGGGGCGCGTAATGAGCAGTTCTTC.

This clonotype showed up many times. The rearrangement uses TRBV12-3 or TRBV12-4 and TRBJ2-1, with 13 bases that match TRBD2. The CDR3 has 15 amino acids. V lost 6 bases to trimming and J lost 6 bases; unmatched junction nucleotides: 5. The CDR3 loop reads CASSLGTSGTNEQFF. The CDR3 bases are TGTGCCAGCAGCCTCGGGACTAGCGGGACCAATGAGCAGTTCTTC.

A few counts support this clonotype. The chain employs TRBV7-9 and TRBJ1-1; 8 bases agree with TRBD1. The germline gives CDR1 SEHNR, CDR2 FQNEAQ (reference sequence). This CDR3 contains 16 residues. V shed 3 bases, J shed 8 bases, and the junction held 14 bases outside the gene matches. The CDR3 loop reads CASSFQLGQGGYEAFF. The CDR3 bases are TGTGCCAGCAGCTTCCAGCTCGGACAGGGAGGCTACGAAGCTTTCTTT.

In its sample, this clonotype was seen many times. This chain uses TRBV5-5 with TRBJ2-5; D tentatively fits TRBD1 or TRBD2 (5 bases each). The CDR3 has 14 amino acids. CDR1 is SGHKS, CDR2 YYEKEE, per germline (reference sequence). Trimming stripped 0 bases from V and 3 bases from J, with 9 bases between. CDR3 residues: CASSLAGREETQYF. CDR3 bases: TGTGCCAGCAGCTTGGCAGGGAGAGAAGAGACCCAGTACTTC.

This chain joins TRBV11-2 and TRBJ2-7; 7 bases match TRBD2. The length of the CDR3 is 16 residues. The V gene end was trimmed by 2 bases and the J gene end by 6 bases; junction bases not matched to a gene: 13. Germline V gives CDR1 SGHAT, CDR2 FQNNGV. Here the CDR3 reads CASSLWRGRRVGEQYF. DNA for the CDR3: TGTGCCAGCAGCTTATGGCGCGGGAGAAGGGTTGGCGAGCAGTACTTC.

This clonotype was counted only a few times. This chain joins TRBV19 and TRBJ1-5; 8 nucleotides agree with TRBD1. The CDR3 totals 13 residues. Germline loops: CDR1 LNHDA, CDR2 SQIVND (reference sequence). CDR3 bases: TGTGGTGCAGGGGGCATACCTAATCAGCCCCAGCATTTT. Translated: CGAGGIPNQPQHF.

Worth noting for this clonotype: A single base separates this from a much larger clone, so it may be a read error. V gene TRBV20-1 combines with J gene TRBJ1-1, with 8 bases that match TRBD1. Per germline, CDR1 DFQATT and CDR2 SNEGSKA (reference sequence). The CDR3 has 15 amino acids. The chain's CDR3 is CSASFRGRGNTEACF. The CDR3 DNA follows: TGCAGTGCTAGTTTCAGGGGGCGAGGGAACACTGAAGCTTGCTTT.

There are a few counts of this clonotype. A single base separates this from a much larger clone, so it may be a read error. V is TRBV11-2 and J is TRBJ2-5; D gene unclear. The V gene's germline CDR1 is SGHAT and CDR2 FQNNGV. The CDR3 length is 14 residues. V was trimmed by 5 bases and J by 2 bases, leaving 12 bases between them. In DNA form, the CDR3 reads TGTGCCAGCAGCCCAGTCGGCGGACAAGAGACCCAGTACTTC. Residues: CASSPVGGQETQYF.

This clonotype showed up many times. The chain is built from TRBV20-1 and TRBJ2-7; 8 bases are a match to TRBD2. Germline V gene sequence: CDR1 DFQATT, CDR2 SNEGSKA (reference sequence). The length of the CDR3 is 15 residues. With 0 bases clipped from V and 4 bases from J, the junction kept 8 bases outside the gene matches. The CDR3 sequence: CSARDQREFSYEQYF. In DNA, the CDR3 is TGCAGTGCTAGAGATCAGCGGGAGTTTAGTTACGAGCAGTACTTC.

About this clonotype: A much larger clone differs from this one at a single base, so this may be a read error. This sequence joins TRBV7-8 and TRBJ2-3, with D possibly TRBD2 on 5 matching bases. The CDR3 length is 16 residues. Germline assignment: CDR1 SGHVS and CDR2 FQNEAQ. V was pared by 5 bases and J by 6 bases, with 21 bases between. The CDR3 coding sequence is TGTGCCAGCAGCGCCCGAGGGTTTCCCGGGCGGGATACGCAGTATTTT. It specifies CASSARGFPGRDTQYF. Complete variable domain (other parts from reference TRBV7-8 and TRBJ2-3): GAGVSQSPRYKVAKRGQDVALRCDPISGHVSLFWYQQALGQGPEFLTYFQNEAQLDKSGLPSDRFFAERPEGSVSTLKIQRTQQEDSAVYLCASSARGFPGRDTQYFGPGTRLTVL.

The rearrangement links TRBV7-9 to TRBJ2-1, with a tentative D call TRBD1 (5 bases). V was clipped by 3 bases and J by 0 bases, with 9 bases between them. Germline values: CDR1 SEHNR, CDR2 FQNEAQ (reference sequence). The CDR3 spans 15 residues. The CDR3 DNA follows: TGTGCCAGCAGCTTCACAGGTACCTCCTACAATGAGCAGTTCTTC. It yields the protein CASSFTGTSYNEQFF.

This clonotype has only a few counts. This sequence joins TRBV6-1 and TRBJ2-5, with D unresolved. Trimming pared 10 bases from V and 0 bases from J, leaving 6 bases between. This CDR3 has 11 residues. In germline, CDR1 is MNHNS, CDR2 SASEGT. For the CDR3, the DNA is TGTGCCATAACTAACCAAGAGACCCAGTACTTC. Translation: CAITNQETQYF.

The chain joins TRBV24-1 to TRBJ2-7, with D hard to call. CDR1 and CDR2 (germline): KGHDR, SFDVKD. The V and J ends lost 5 bases and 0 bases respectively, with 10 bases between them. This CDR3 has 14 amino acids. CDR3 sequence (DNA): TGTGCCACCAGTGGTAAAGGGATCTCCTACGAGCAGTACTTC. Its protein product is CATSGKGISYEQYF.

This chain uses TRBV12-3 or TRBV12-4 with TRBJ2-1; the D gene is possibly TRBD1 (6 bases). V was cut by 6 bases and J by 1 base, with 13 bases left in between. This CDR3 spans 15 amino acids. CDR3 amino acids: CASRPGTRSYNEQFF. In DNA form, the CDR3 reads TGTGCCAGCAGACCCGGGACAAGATCCTACAATGAGCAGTTCTTC.

This clonotype was detected many times. This chain joins TRBV15 and TRBJ1-5; no clear D gene. Trimming took 1 base from V and 5 from J, leaving 3 bases between them. The CDR3 sequence is 12 residues long. Germline CDR1 and CDR2: LNHNV and YYDKDF (reference sequence). The CDR3 DNA follows: TGTGCCACCAGCAGAGTAGATCAGCCCCAGCATTTT. Translation gives CATSRVDQPQHF.

This clonotype was observed many times. The chain is built from TRBV11-2 and TRBJ2-2, with D possibly matching TRBD1 (6 bases). The length of the CDR3 is 14 residues. The germline gives CDR1 SGHAT, CDR2 FQNNGV. The V end lost 8 bases, the J end lost 6 bases, and 16 bases lay between the germline ends. The CDR3 DNA reads TGTGCCAGCCAGATGACAGGATCCCCCGGGGAGCTGTTTTTT. This encodes CASQMTGSPGELFF.

V and J are TRBV6-1 and TRBJ2-2; D unresolved. Trimming stripped 6 bases from V and 9 bases from J, with 8 bases between. Per germline, CDR1 MNHNS and CDR2 SASEGT. The CDR3 loop spans 11 amino acids. CDR3 in amino acids: CASRDVRELFF. As DNA, the CDR3 is TGTGCCAGCAGGGATGTGCGGGAGCTGTTTTTT.

This clonotype showed up many times. The chain couples TRBV29-1 to TRBJ1-2; D is ambiguous. Germline V gene lookup returns CDR1 SQVTM and CDR2 ANQGSEA. The CDR3 is made up of 13 amino acids. V shed 2 bases and J shed 6 bases, with 13 bases lying between them. DNA for the CDR3: TGCAGCGTTGAACCCGGGGAGAACGATGGCTACACCTTC. It yields the protein CSVEPGENDGYTF.